This T cell receptor beta chain was found in a study of shared clonotypes between healthy human individuals. Study-wide background: Three CD4 naive, three CD4 memory, two CD8 naive and one CD8 memory plate were used per donor.

Notes on the study in general: What rarefaction showed was incomplete sorted-subset sequencing despite large depth. Against clonotypes common to all four donors, non-shared ones had lower generation probabilities. The study found about 5% of naive CD4 clonotypes shared across a few donors.

Germline V gives CDR1 MNHEY, CDR2 SMNVEV (reference sequence). This CDR3 contains 16 residues. Trimming left V 3 bases short and J 1 base short, with 13 bases between. A note on this clone: Its antigen is unidentified.

Only in-frame clones appear in the TCRdb table, and some are missing; sequencing was by immunoSEQ multiplex PCR. This sample yields about 1,500,000 clones, of which roughly 96% are seen a single time; roughly 1.2% belongs to the top ten. The chain joins TRBV27 to TRBJ2-1, with a possible D match to TRBD2 (6 bases). The origin of this receptor is a man in his thirties or forties in good health. The sequenced sample consisted of naive CD4+ T cells sorted from blood. Subset described: CD45RA+ positively selected. CDR3 loop: CASSLDYLRSYNEQFF. CDR3 bases: TGTGCCAGCAGTTTGGACTACCTTAGATCCTACAATGAGCAGTTCTTC.